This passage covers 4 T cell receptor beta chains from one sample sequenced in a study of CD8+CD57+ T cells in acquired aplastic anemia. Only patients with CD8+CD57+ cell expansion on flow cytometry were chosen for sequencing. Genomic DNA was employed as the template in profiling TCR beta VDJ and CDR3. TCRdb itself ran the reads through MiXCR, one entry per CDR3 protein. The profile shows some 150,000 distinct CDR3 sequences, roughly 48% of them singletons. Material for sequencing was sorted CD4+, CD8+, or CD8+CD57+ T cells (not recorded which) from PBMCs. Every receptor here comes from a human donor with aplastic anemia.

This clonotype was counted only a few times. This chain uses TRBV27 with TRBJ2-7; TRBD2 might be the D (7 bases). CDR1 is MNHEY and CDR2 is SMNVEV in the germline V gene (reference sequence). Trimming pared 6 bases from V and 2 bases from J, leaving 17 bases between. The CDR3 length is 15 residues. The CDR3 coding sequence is TGTGCCAGCAGAGCTCGTGGGGGGGGCACCTACGAGCAGTACTTC. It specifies CASRARGGGTYEQYF.

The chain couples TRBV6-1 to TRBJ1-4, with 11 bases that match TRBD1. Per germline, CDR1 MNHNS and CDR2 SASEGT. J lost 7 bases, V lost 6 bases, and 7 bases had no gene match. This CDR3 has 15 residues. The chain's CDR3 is CASSGQGAVGEKLFF. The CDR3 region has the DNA TGTGCCAGCAGCGGACAGGGGGCGGTTGGTGAAAAACTGTTTTTT.

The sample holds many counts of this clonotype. CDR3 residues: CASSIPPGGWTEAFF. The CDR3 DNA is TGTGCCAGTAGTATCCCCCCAGGGGGTTGGACTGAAGCTTTCTTT. V and J are TRBV19 and TRBJ1-1, with 7 bases aligning to TRBD1. The V gene's germline CDR1 is LNHDA and CDR2 SQIVND (reference sequence). The trim removed 3 bases at V and 5 bases at J, leaving 9 bases unmatched. The CDR3 is 15 residues long.

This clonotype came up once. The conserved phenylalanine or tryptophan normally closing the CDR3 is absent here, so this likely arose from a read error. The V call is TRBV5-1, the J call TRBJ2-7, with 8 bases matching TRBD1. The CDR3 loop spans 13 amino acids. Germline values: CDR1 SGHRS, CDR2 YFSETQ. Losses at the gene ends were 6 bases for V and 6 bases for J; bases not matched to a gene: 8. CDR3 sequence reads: CASNQDRVGEQYS. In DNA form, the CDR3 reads TGCGCCAGCAACCAGGACAGGGTCGGCGAGCAGTACTCC.